Presented here are 29 T cell receptor beta chains from one specimen sequenced in a study of PD-1 blockade in classical Hodgkin lymphoma. All trial patients relapsed after autologous stem cell transplantation. Clones were read by immunoSEQ multiplex PCR, and TCRdb kept only the in-frame ones, dropping some. The data contain some 96,000 clones, roughly 92% of them singletons. The sample here was peripheral blood mononuclear cells (PBMCs), taken at baseline. Every receptor here comes from a human donor with classical Hodgkin lymphoma.

The table lists this clone with a count of one. The chain couples TRBV28 to TRBJ2-3; 9 bases map to TRBD1. With 1 base clipped from V and 2 bases from J, the junction kept 4 bases outside the gene matches. In germline, CDR1 is MDHEN, CDR2 SYDVKM. The CDR3 sequence is 16 residues long. The CDR3 DNA is TGTGCCAGCAGTTTATTAGGGACAGGGTTCACAGATACGCAGTATTTT. This codes for CASSLLGTGFTDTQYF.

This chain links TRBV28 with TRBJ2-3, with D maybe TRBD2 (6 bases). This CDR3 spans 15 amino acids. CDR1 is MDHEN and CDR2 is SYDVKM in the germline V gene. Trimming took off 6 bases at V and 0 bases at J, with 13 bases between the two ends. The CDR3 region has the DNA TGTGCCAGCAGCCAAGTGGGAGGTAGCACAGATACGCAGTATTTT. It specifies CASSQVGGSTDTQYF.

The V and J genes are TRBV4-1 and TRBJ2-5; D uncertain. Between the trimmed V and J ends, which lost 1 base and 4 bases, there was a span of 13 bases. Germline CDR1 MGHRA, CDR2 YSYEKL. This CDR3 comprises 15 residues. CDR3 DNA: TGCGCCAGCAGCCAAGGAGATAACCCGGGAGAGACCCAGTACTTC. Protein: CASSQGDNPGETQYF.

The rearrangement links TRBV27 to TRBJ2-7; 10 bases line up with TRBD2. Losses at the gene ends were 5 bases for V and 6 bases for J; bases not matched to a gene: 13. The CDR3 extends over 16 amino acids. Germline V gives CDR1 MNHEY, CDR2 SMNVEV (reference sequence). The CDR3 nucleotides read TGTGCCAGCAGTAGGACTAGCGGTTCTTCTGCAGGCGAGCAGTACTTC. This gives the protein CASSRTSGSSAGEQYF.

V and J are TRBV10-2 and TRBJ2-7; D might be TRBD1 (6 bases). CDR3 size: 15 residues. V was pared by 0 bases and J by 2 bases, with 11 bases between. Looked up from germline, CDR1 is WSHSY and CDR2 is SAAADI. CDR3 DNA: TGCGCCAGCAGTGAGTCGTCAGGGGTTGCCTACGAGCAGTACTTC. Translating gives CASSESSGVAYEQYF.

V gene TRBV30 combines with J gene TRBJ1-2, with 9 positions matching TRBD1. V shed 8 bases, J shed 7 bases, and the junction held 11 bases outside the gene matches. The CDR3 is 13 residues long. Germline CDR1 is GTSNPN and CDR2 is SVGIG (reference sequence). The CDR3 region is CARTTGGPIGYTF. The CDR3 coding sequence is TGTGCCAGGACGACAGGGGGTCCGATTGGCTACACCTTC.

V usage is TRBV4-2 and J usage is TRBJ2-2; D may be TRBD2 (6 bases). The CDR3 is 15 amino acids. Deletions cut 6 bases from V and 1 base from J, with 12 bases between. The V gene's germline CDR1 is LGHNA and CDR2 YNFKEQ. CDR3 loop: CASSAGPENTGELFF. The CDR3 DNA follows: TGTGCCAGCAGTGCGGGACCGGAGAACACCGGGGAGCTGTTTTTT.

This clone was seen only once. The chain combines TRBV4-1 with TRBJ2-1, with D tentatively TRBD2 (5 bases). CDR3 size: 17 residues. Germline-derived CDR1 and CDR2 are MGHRA and YSYEKL. V gave up 0 bases and J gave up 4 bases, with 16 bases separating them. CDR3 DNA: TGCGCCAGCAGCCAAGATCCCTTGAACGGGATGTACAATGAGCAGTTCTTC. Its protein product is CASSQDPLNGMYNEQFF.

This chain connects TRBV6-6 to TRBJ2-1, with no clear D. In germline, CDR1 is MNHNY, CDR2 SVGAGI (reference sequence). With 2 bases removed from V and 5 bases from J, the gap between germline ends came to 7 bases. This CDR3 is built from 13 residues. CDR3: CASSYGRNNEQFF. The CDR3 DNA reads TGTGCCAGCAGTTACGGCAGAAACAATGAGCAGTTCTTC.

This rearrangement joins TRBV5-4 to TRBJ1-2; perhaps TRBD1 as D (6 bases). This CDR3 comprises 14 residues. Germline V gives CDR1 SGHNT, CDR2 YYREEE (reference sequence). Trimming left V 5 bases short and J 2 bases short, with 13 bases between. The CDR3 here is CASSTRGQNYGYTF. CDR3 nucleotides: TGTGCCAGCAGTACCCGAGGACAGAACTATGGCTACACCTTC.

This chain links TRBV2 with TRBJ2-2; unclear D gene. The CDR3 runs 12 residues. Germline-derived CDR1 and CDR2 are SNHLY and FYNNEI. Trimming cost V 4 bases and J 1 base, with 1 base left between them. The DNA for the CDR3 is TGTGCCAGCAGTGGGAACACCGGGGAGCTGTTTTTT. Encoded protein: CASSGNTGELFF.

V gene TRBV9 combines with J gene TRBJ2-2, with 10 bases aligning to TRBD1. CDR1 and CDR2 (germline): SGDLS, YYNGEE. The CDR3 is 17 amino acids. V was clipped by 0 bases and J by 6 bases; unmatched bases: 8. CDR3 residues: CASSVGTGGVRPGELFF. The CDR3 DNA sequence: TGTGCCAGCAGCGTAGGGACAGGGGGTGTGAGGCCCGGGGAGCTGTTTTTT.

The chain joins TRBV30 to TRBJ2-7; possibly TRBD1 for D (5 bases). The CDR3 runs to 13 residues. CDR1 and CDR2 from the germline V gene are GTSNPN and SVGIG (reference sequence). The V gene lost 2 bases and the J gene lost 5 bases, with 13 bases spanning the gap. The CDR3, as DNA: TGTGCCTGGAGTAAAGGGGCTGAAGACGAGCAGTACTTC. This gives the protein CAWSKGAEDEQYF.

The V gene is TRBV19, the J gene TRBJ1-1; the D gene is possibly TRBD1 (5 bases). Per germline, CDR1 LNHDA and CDR2 SQIVND (reference sequence). The CDR3 contains 16 residues. Trimming removed 7 bases at V and 1 base at J, with 19 bases between. Here the CDR3 reads CASTPPGRGGNTEAFF. The CDR3 DNA sequence: TGTGCCAGTACACCCCCGGGGCGGGGAGGGAACACTGAAGCTTTCTTT.

The gene calls are TRBV2 and TRBJ2-7, with 9 bases lining up with TRBD1. The germline gives CDR1 SNHLY, CDR2 FYNNEI. The CDR3 extends over 14 amino acids. Losses at the gene ends were 3 bases for V and 5 bases for J; bases not matched to a gene: 5. The CDR3 DNA follows: TGTGCCAGCAGTGATAAGAGGACAGGGGACGAGCAGTACTTC. This sequence encodes CASSDKRTGDEQYF.

V and J are TRBV25-1 and TRBJ2-3; 8 nucleotides line up with TRBD1. Germline loops: CDR1 MGHDK, CDR2 SYGVNS. The CDR3 runs 15 residues. The trim removed 2 bases at V and 4 bases at J, leaving 5 bases unmatched. In DNA form, the CDR3 reads TGTGCCAGCAGTGAAGGCAGGGGGCAGTCAGATACGCAGTATTTT. It translates to CASSEGRGQSDTQYF.

This clone was seen just once. The chain employs TRBV20-1 and TRBJ2-5; D is unclear. Germline V gene lookup returns CDR1 DFQATT and CDR2 SNEGSKA (reference sequence). V shed 5 bases and J shed 1 base, with 5 bases lying between them. The CDR3 sequence is 11 residues long. The CDR3 coding sequence is TGCAGTGCTGAGGTCCAAGAGACCCAGTACTTC. It is translated as CSAEVQETQYF.

The V gene is TRBV27, the J gene TRBJ2-6; TRBD2 matches 7 bases. J gave up 0 bases and V 4 bases, and 3 bases lay outside the gene matches. The germline V gene has CDR1 MNHEY and CDR2 SMNVEV (reference sequence). This CDR3 has 16 amino acids. CDR3 coding DNA: TGTGCCAGCAGTTCATCGGGGGGCTCTGGGGCCAACGTCCTGACTTTC. It codes for CASSSSGGSGANVLTF. The whole variable domain, filled in from reference TRBV27 and TRBJ2-6, reads EAQVTQNPRYLITVTGKKLTVTCSQNMNHEYMSWYRQDPGLGLRQIYYSMNVEVTDKGDVPEGYKVSRKEKRNFPLILESPSPNQTSLYFCASSSSGGSGANVLTFGAGSRLTVL.

The V and J genes are TRBV29-1 and TRBJ2-2, with D hard to call. Trimming pared 1 base from V and 2 bases from J, leaving 8 bases between. The CDR3 sequence is 14 residues long. Germline CDR1 and CDR2: SQVTM and ANQGSEA. The CDR3 DNA follows: TGCAGCGTTGAAGCGATACAAAACACCGGGGAGCTGTTTTTT. Protein: CSVEAIQNTGELFF.

The chain is built from TRBV5-1 and TRBJ2-5, with D maybe TRBD1 (6 bases). Trimming stripped 0 bases from V and 4 bases from J, with 13 bases between. The CDR3 runs to 15 residues. Germline V gives CDR1 SGHRS, CDR2 YFSETQ. The CDR3: CASSLGLDSRETQYF. CDR3 nucleotides: TGCGCCAGCAGCTTGGGGTTGGACAGCCGAGAGACCCAGTACTTC.

This clone was picked up a small number of times. The rearrangement links TRBV5-4 to TRBJ1-2; D gene uncertain. V gave up 0 bases and J gave up 7 bases, with 7 bases separating them. This CDR3 is 12 amino acids long. Germline assignment: CDR1 SGHNT and CDR2 YYREEE (reference sequence). The DNA for the CDR3 is TGTGCCAGCAGCTTGGAGATTGGTGGCTACACCTTC. Its translation: CASSLEIGGYTF.

This clone was seen only once. This sequence joins TRBV5-4 and TRBJ2-3, with 10 bases lining up with TRBD2. Germline CDR1 is SGHNT and CDR2 is YYREEE (reference sequence). This CDR3 region has 15 residues. With V trimmed by 9 bases and J by 2 bases, 9 bases remained unmatched. The CDR3 DNA reads TGTGCCACCCAGGGAGGGACTAGCGTCACAGATACGCAGTATTTT. Protein: CATQGGTSVTDTQYF.

The genes are TRBV11-2 and TRBJ2-1, with 7 nucleotides matching TRBD2. The germline V gene encodes CDR1 SGHAT and CDR2 FQNNGV. After removal of 5 bases from V and 8 bases from J, the junction contained 12 bases not matched to a gene. The CDR3 has 15 amino acids. CDR3 amino acids: CASSPQGREMDEQFF. In DNA, the CDR3 is TGTGCCAGCAGCCCCCAAGGGAGGGAGATGGATGAGCAGTTCTTC.

The V call is TRBV5-1, the J call TRBJ2-1, with 12 bases identical to TRBD2. V lost 3 bases, J lost 0 bases, and 10 bases stayed unmatched. Looked up from germline, CDR1 is SGHRS and CDR2 is YFSETQ. The CDR3 runs 19 residues. CDR3 DNA sequence: TGCGCCAGCAGCTATGGACTAGCGGGAAATCGGATCTCCTACAATGAGCAGTTCTTC. It is translated as CASSYGLAGNRISYNEQFF.

The chain's CDR3 is CASSNDRVASNGYTF. The DNA of the CDR3 is TGTGCCAGCAGTAACGACAGGGTAGCTAGTAATGGCTACACCTTC. The chain combines TRBV6-5 with TRBJ1-2, with 7 bases identical to TRBD1. The CDR3 loop spans 15 amino acids. With 5 bases clipped from V and 6 bases from J, the junction kept 12 bases outside the gene matches. Germline V CDR1 and CDR2: MNHEY, SVGAGI.

This sequence joins TRBV2 and TRBJ2-1; D not certain. The CDR3 contains 12 residues. Trimming left V 5 bases short and J 11 bases short, with 13 bases between. Germline V gives CDR1 SNHLY, CDR2 FYNNEI. The CDR3 DNA reads as TGTGCCAGCAGTTCCCAGAACCGGAAGCAGTTCTTC. Protein: CASSSQNRKQFF.

This rearrangement joins TRBV5-1 to TRBJ1-4, with D possibly TRBD1 on 5 matching bases. The CDR3 consists of 15 residues. The V end lost 0 bases, the J end lost 8 bases, and 14 bases lay between the germline ends. Germline V gene lookup returns CDR1 SGHRS and CDR2 YFSETQ. The CDR3 reads CASSLGQGKGEKLFF. The CDR3 DNA is TGCGCCAGCAGCTTGGGGCAGGGCAAGGGAGAAAAACTGTTTTTT.

A note on this clone: This same CDR3 is encoded by further DNA sequences in the sample. V is TRBV15 and J is TRBJ1-2; D gene uncertain. The CDR3 totals 14 residues. V lost 5 bases and J lost 3, with 13 bases in between. Germline V gene sequence: CDR1 LNHNV, CDR2 YYDKDF (reference sequence). This CDR3 is CATSGRGRDYGYTF. The CDR3 DNA reads TGTGCCACCAGCGGAAGAGGACGGGACTATGGCTACACCTTC.

The J gene is TRBJ2-7, the V gene TRBV11-2; 7 nucleotides match TRBD1. The CDR3 covers 14 residues. Germline trimming cut 5 bases from V and 0 bases from J; bases unmatched to any gene: 4. Germline assignment: CDR1 SGHAT and CDR2 FQNNGV. The CDR3 here is CASSPGTVSYEQYF. The CDR3 bases are TGTGCCAGCAGCCCCGGGACAGTCTCCTACGAGCAGTACTTC. Looking up the rest from reference TRBV11-2 and TRBJ2-7 gives the full variable domain: EAGVAQSPRYKIIEKRQSVAFWCNPISGHATLYWYQQILGQGPKLLIQFQNNGVVDDSQLPKDRFSAERLKGVDSTLKIQPAKLEDSAVYLCASSPGTVSYEQYFGPGTRLTVT.